These 10 T cell receptor beta chains were all obtained from the same sample, sequenced in a study of shared clonotypes between healthy human individuals. The table came from immunoSEQ multiplex PCR; TCRdb's copy has only in-frame clones and leaves some out. The sample holds about 980,000 clones, around three quarters seen once. Sequences were obtained from memory CD4+ T cells sorted from blood. Subset reported: CD45RA-negative fraction. The receptors were sampled from a man aged 18 to 29 in good health.

Comment on this clone: The same CDR3 can be traced to other DNA sequences in this sample. The chain employs TRBV6-6 and TRBJ2-7; 9 bases are a match to TRBD1. Germline CDR1 and CDR2: MNHNY and SVGAGI (reference sequence). The CDR3 is 14 amino acids. V was clipped by 3 bases and J by 4 bases; unmatched bases: 4. CDR3 DNA sequence: TGTGCCAGCAGTTATGGACAGGGGTCGTACGAGCAGTACTTC. Protein sequence: CASSYGQGSYEQYF.

The chain has TRBV18 and TRBJ2-3; TRBD1 might be the D (6 bases). The germline V and J ends were trimmed by 6 bases and 4 bases, with 17 bases remaining between them. The CDR3 consists of 15 residues. CDR1 and CDR2 from the germline V gene are KGHSH and LQKENI. CDR3 sequence: CASSPFGGAPDTQYF. Written as DNA, the CDR3 is TGTGCCAGCTCTCCATTTGGGGGCGCGCCAGATACGCAGTATTTT.

CDR3 loop: CASSFGRGNNSPLHF. CDR3 DNA sequence: TGTGCCAGCAGCTTTGGCAGGGGGAATAATTCACCCCTCCACTTT. This chain uses TRBV7-9 with TRBJ1-6, with 7 bases matching TRBD1. In germline, CDR1 is SEHNR, CDR2 FQNEAQ (reference sequence). The CDR3 is made up of 15 amino acids. Losses at the gene ends were 3 bases for V and 5 bases for J; bases not matched to a gene: 4.

This chain joins TRBV6-1 and TRBJ2-5, with D perhaps being TRBD1 or TRBD2 (5 bases each). Trimming took off 0 bases at V and 4 bases at J, with 12 bases between the two ends. Looked up from germline, CDR1 is MNHNS and CDR2 is SASEGT. This CDR3 comprises 15 residues. This CDR3 is CASSEARAGRETQYF. The DNA for the CDR3 is TGTGCCAGCAGTGAAGCTCGGGCAGGGAGAGAGACCCAGTACTTC.

The rearrangement uses TRBV5-5 and TRBJ2-7; 7 bases agree with TRBD1. Looked up from germline, CDR1 is SGHKS and CDR2 is YYEKEE (reference sequence). The CDR3 has 14 amino acids. Trimming took 3 bases from V and 4 from J; bases not matched to a gene: 7. In DNA form, the CDR3 reads TGTGCCAGCAGCTCGCGACAGGGTCAATACGAGCAGTACTTC. Amino acid sequence: CASSSRQGQYEQYF.

The genes are TRBV2 and TRBJ2-7; a possible D gene is TRBD1 (6 bases). Germline V CDR1 and CDR2: SNHLY, FYNNEI. This CDR3 is built from 13 residues. Trimming removed 9 bases at V and 3 bases at J, with 15 bases between. The CDR3 nucleotides read TGTGCCAGTGACAGGAGGCTTATCTACGAGCAGTACTTC. Its protein product is CASDRRLIYEQYF.

V is TRBV6-5 and J is TRBJ2-2; D ambiguous. V gave up 6 bases and J gave up 4 bases, with 9 bases separating them. The CDR3 runs 13 residues. Germline V gives CDR1 MNHEY, CDR2 SVGAGI. The CDR3 nucleotides read TGTGCCAGCAGCCCAACGATCACCGGGGAGCTGTTTTTT. This gives the protein CASSPTITGELFF.

This clone was recorded only once. The chain employs TRBV30 and TRBJ2-1, with 9 bases lining up with TRBD2. The ends lost 0 bases at V and 3 bases at J; junction bases unmatched: 9. The length of the CDR3 is 17 residues. Germline CDR1 and CDR2: GTSNPN and SVGIG (reference sequence). The CDR3 sequence: CAWSVTWSSGSYNEQFF. The DNA for the CDR3 is TGTGCCTGGAGTGTAACTTGGAGTAGCGGGAGCTACAATGAGCAGTTCTTC.

V gene TRBV6-5 combines with J gene TRBJ1-2; perhaps TRBD1 as D (5 bases). This CDR3 is 15 amino acids long. Germline lookup yields CDR1 MNHEY and CDR2 SVGAGI. V was cut by 0 bases and J by 4 bases, with 12 bases left in between. CDR3 amino acids: CASSYSGTGPYGYTF. The CDR3 nucleotides are TGTGCCAGCAGTTACTCGGGAACAGGCCCCTATGGCTACACCTTC.

V is TRBV14 and J is TRBJ2-7; D tentatively reads TRBD1 or TRBD2 (5 bases each). The CDR3 sequence is 18 residues long. V lost 1 base to trimming and J lost 2 bases, with 21 bases between them. Germline V gene data show CDR1 as SGHDN and CDR2 as FVKESK. The CDR3 is CASSQAFSTGTATYEQYF. CDR3 coding DNA: TGTGCCAGCAGCCAAGCCTTCAGTACGGGGACGGCAACCTACGAGCAGTACTTC.